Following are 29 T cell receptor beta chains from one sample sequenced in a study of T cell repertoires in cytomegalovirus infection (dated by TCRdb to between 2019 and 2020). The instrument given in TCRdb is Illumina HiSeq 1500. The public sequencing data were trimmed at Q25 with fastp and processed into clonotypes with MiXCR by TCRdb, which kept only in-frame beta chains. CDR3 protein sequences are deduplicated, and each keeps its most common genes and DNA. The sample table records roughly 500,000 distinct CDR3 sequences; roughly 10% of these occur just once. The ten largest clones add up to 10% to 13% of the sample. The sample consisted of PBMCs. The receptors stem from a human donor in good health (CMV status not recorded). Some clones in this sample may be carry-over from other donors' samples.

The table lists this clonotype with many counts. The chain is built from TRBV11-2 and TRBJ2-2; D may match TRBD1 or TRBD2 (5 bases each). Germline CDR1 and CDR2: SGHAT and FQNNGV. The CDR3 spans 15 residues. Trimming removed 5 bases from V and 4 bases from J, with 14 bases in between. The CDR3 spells CASSTYQGVTGELFF. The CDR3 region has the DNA TGTGCCAGCAGCACGTACCAGGGAGTCACCGGGGAGCTGTTTTTT.

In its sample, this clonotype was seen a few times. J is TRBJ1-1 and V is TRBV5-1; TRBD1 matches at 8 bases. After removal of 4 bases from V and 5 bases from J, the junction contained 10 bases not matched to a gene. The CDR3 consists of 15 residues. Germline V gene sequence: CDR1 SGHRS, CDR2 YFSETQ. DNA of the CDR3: TGCGCCAGCAGCAGCAGACAGGGGTCGGGGACTGAAGCTTTCTTT. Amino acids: CASSSRQGSGTEAFF.

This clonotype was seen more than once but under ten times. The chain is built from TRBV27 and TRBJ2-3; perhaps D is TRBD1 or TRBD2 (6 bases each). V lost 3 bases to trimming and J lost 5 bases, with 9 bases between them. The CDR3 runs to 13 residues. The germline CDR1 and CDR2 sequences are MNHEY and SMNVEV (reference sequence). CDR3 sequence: CASSFKGGDTQYF. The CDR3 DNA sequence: TGTGCCAGCAGTTTTAAGGGGGGAGATACGCAGTATTTT.

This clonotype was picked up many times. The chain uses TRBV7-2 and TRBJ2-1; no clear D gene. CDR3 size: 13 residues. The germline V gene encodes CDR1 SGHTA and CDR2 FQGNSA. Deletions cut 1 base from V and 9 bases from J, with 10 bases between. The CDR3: CASSLESWSEQFF. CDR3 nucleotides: TGTGCCAGCAGCTTAGAGTCGTGGAGTGAGCAGTTCTTC.

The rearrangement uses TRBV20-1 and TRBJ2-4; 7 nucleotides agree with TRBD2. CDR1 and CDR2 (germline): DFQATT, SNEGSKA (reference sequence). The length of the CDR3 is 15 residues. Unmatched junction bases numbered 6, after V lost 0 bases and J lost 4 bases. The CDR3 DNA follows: TGCAGTGCTAGAGATGTGGCGGGGGTGAAAAACATTCAGTACTTC. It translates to CSARDVAGVKNIQYF.

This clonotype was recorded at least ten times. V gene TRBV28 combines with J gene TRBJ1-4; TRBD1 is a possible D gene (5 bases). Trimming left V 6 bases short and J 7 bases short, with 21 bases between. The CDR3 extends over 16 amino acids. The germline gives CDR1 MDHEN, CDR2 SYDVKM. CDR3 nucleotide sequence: TGTGCCAGCAGACCCAACTGGGACGTCGAAGGTGAAAAACTGTTTTTT. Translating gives CASRPNWDVEGEKLFF.

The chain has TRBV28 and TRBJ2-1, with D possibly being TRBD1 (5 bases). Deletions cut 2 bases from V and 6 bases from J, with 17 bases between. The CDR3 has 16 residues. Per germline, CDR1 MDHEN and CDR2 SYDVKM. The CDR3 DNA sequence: TGTGCCAGCAGTTTAGGGCCGGGCCAGGGCTTCAATGAGCAGTTCTTC. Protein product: CASSLGPGQGFNEQFF.

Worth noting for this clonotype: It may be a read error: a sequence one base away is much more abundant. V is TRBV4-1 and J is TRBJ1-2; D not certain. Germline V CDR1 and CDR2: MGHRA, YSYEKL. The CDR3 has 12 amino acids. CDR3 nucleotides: TGTGCCAACAGCCAGAGAAGTGGGGGCTACACCTTC. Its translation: CANSQRSGGYTF.

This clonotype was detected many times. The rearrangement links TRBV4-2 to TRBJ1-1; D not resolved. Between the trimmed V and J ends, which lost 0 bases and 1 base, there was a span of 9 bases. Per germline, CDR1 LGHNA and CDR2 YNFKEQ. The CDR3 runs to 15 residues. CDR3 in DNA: TGTGCCAGCAGCCAAGATCGGCAGCCGAACACTGAAGCTTTCTTT. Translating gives CASSQDRQPNTEAFF.

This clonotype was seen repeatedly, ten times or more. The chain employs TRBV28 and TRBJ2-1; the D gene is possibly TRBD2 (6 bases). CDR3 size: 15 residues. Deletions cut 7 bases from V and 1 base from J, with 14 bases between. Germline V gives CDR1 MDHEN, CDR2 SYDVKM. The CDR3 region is CASTPGVESYNEQFF. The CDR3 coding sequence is TGTGCCAGCACGCCGGGGGTTGAGTCCTACAATGAGCAGTTCTTC.

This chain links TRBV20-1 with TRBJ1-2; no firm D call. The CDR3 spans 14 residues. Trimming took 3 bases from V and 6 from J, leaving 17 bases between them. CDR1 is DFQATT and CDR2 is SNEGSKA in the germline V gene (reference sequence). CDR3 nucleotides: TGCAGTGCTAGTCCCCTCAAGCGGCAGGATGGCTACACCTTC. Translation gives CSASPLKRQDGYTF.

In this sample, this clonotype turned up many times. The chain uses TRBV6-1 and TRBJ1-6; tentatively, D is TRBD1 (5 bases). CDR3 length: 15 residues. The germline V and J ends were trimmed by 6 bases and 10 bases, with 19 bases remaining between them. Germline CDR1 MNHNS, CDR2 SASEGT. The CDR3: CASSPGFQGDSPLHF. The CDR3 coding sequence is TGTGCCAGCAGCCCAGGGTTCCAGGGTGACTCACCCCTCCACTTT.

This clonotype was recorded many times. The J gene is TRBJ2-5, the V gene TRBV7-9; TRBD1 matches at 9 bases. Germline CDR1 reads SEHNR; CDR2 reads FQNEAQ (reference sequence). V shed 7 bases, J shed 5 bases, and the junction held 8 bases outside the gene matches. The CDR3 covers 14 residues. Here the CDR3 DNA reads TGTGCCAGCAAAGGGCGGACAGGGGTCGAGACCCAGTACTTC. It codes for CASKGRTGVETQYF. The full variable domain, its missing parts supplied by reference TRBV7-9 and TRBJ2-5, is DTGVSQNPRHKITKRGQNVTFRCDPISEHNRLYWYRQTLGQGPEFLTYFQNEAQLEKSRLLSDRFSAERPKGSFSTLEIQRTEQGDSAMYLCASKGRTGVETQYFGPGTRLLVL.

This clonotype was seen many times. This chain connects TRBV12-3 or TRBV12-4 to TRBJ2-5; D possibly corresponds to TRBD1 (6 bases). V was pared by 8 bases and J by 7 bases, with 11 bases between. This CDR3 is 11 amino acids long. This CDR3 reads CASRQERTQYF. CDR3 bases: TGTGCCAGCCGACAGGAGAGGACCCAGTACTTC.

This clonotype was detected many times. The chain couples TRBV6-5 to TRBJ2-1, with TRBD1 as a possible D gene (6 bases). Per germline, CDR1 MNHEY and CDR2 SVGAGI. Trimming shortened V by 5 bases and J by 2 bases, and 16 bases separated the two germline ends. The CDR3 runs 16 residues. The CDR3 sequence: CASSLRGDTAYNEQFF. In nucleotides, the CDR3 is TGTGCCAGCAGTCTCCGAGGGGACACCGCCTACAATGAGCAGTTCTTC.

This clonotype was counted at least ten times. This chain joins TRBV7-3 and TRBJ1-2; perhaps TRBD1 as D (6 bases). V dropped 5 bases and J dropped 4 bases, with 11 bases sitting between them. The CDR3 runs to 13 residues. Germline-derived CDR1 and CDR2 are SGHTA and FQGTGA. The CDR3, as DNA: TGTGCCAGCAGCCCAGAAGGGGGCTATGGCTACACCTTC. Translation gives CASSPEGGYGYTF. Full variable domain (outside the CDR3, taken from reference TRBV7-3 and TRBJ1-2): GAGVSQTPSNKVTEKGKYVELRCDPISGHTALYWYRQSLGQGPEFLIYFQGTGAADDSGLPNDRFFAVRPEGSVSTLKIQRTERGDSAVYLCASSPEGGYGYTFGSGTRLTVV.

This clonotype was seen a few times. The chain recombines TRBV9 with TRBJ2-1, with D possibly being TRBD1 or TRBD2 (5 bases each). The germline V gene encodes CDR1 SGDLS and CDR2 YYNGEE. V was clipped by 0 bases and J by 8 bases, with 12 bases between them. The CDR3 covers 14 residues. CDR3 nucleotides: TGTGCCAGCAGCGTAGCGGGGCCGCGGGATGAGCAGTTCTTC. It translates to CASSVAGPRDEQFF.

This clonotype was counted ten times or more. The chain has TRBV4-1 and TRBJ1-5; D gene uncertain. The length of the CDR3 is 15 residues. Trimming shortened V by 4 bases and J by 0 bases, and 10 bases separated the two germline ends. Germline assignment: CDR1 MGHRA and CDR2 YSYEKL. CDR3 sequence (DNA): TGCGCCAGCAGCCCTGGACGGATTAGCAATCAGCCCCAGCATTTT. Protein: CASSPGRISNQPQHF.

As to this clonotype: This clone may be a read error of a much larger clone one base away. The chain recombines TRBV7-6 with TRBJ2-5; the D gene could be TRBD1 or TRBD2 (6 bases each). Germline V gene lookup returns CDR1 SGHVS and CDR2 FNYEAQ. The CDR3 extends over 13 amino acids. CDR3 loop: CASSFGGQGTQCF. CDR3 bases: TGTGCCAGCAGCTTTGGGGGGCAGGGGACCCAGTGCTTC. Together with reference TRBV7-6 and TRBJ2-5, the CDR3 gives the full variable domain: GAGVSQSPRYKVTKRGQDVALRCDPISGHVSLYWYRQALGQGPEFLTYFNYEAQQDKSGLPNDRFSAERPEGSISTLTIQRTEQRDSAMYRCASSFGGQGTQCFGPGTRLLVL.

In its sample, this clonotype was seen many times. The CDR3, as DNA: TGTGCCAGCAGCCCTGAGGGCCGGAACACCGGGGAGCTGTTTTTT. The encoded protein is CASSPEGRNTGELFF. This chain uses TRBV5-4 with TRBJ2-2; weak D call: TRBD2 (5 bases). CDR3 size: 15 residues. V was clipped by 4 bases and J by 1 base, with 11 bases between them. Germline CDR1 SGHNT, CDR2 YYREEE (reference sequence).

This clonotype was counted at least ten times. The CDR3 nucleotides are TGTGCCAGCAGCGTAGACTTTCGGGGAACAAACACTGAAGCTTTCTTT. Protein sequence: CASSVDFRGTNTEAFF. The rearrangement links TRBV9 to TRBJ1-1; D call uncertain. The CDR3 runs 16 residues. With 0 bases removed from V and 2 bases from J, the gap between germline ends came to 14 bases. Germline CDR1 reads SGDLS; CDR2 reads YYNGEE.

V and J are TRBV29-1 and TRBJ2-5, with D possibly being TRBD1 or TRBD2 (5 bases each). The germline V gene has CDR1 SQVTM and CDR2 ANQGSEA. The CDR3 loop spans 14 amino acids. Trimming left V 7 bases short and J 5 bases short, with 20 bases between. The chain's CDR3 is CSALIQATGETQYF. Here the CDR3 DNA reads TGCAGCGCTCTAATACAGGCCACGGGGGAGACCCAGTACTTC.

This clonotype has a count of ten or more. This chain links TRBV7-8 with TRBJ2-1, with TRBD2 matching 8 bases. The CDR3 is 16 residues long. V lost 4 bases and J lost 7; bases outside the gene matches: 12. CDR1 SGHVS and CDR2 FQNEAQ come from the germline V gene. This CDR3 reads CASSSPTGAGGNEQFF. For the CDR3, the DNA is TGTGCCAGCAGCTCTCCAACTGGGGCGGGAGGAAATGAGCAGTTCTTC.

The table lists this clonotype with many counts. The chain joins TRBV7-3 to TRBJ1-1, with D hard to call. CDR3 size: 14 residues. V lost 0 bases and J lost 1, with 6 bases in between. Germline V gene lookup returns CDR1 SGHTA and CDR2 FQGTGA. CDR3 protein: CASSLTPSNTEAFF. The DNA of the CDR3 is TGTGCCAGCAGCTTAACCCCTTCGAACACTGAAGCTTTCTTT.

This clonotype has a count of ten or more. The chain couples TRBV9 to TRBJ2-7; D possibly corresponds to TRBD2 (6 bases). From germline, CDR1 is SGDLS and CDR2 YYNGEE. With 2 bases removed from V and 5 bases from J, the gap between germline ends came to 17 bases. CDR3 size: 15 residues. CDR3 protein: CASSVEGIAGNEQYF. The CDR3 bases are TGTGCCAGCAGCGTCGAAGGAATTGCGGGAAACGAGCAGTACTTC.

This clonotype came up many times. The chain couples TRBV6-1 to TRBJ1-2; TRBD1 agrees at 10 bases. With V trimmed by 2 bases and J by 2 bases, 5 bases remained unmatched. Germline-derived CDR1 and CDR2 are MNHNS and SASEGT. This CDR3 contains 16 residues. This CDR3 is CASSETLGQGNYGYTF. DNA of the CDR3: TGTGCCAGCAGTGAAACTCTGGGACAGGGGAACTATGGCTACACCTTC.

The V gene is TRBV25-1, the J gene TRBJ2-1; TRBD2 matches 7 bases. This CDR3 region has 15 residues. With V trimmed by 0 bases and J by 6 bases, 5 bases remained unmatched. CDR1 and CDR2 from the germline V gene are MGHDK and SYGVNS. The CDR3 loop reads CASSEYAGVRNEQFF. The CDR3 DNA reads TGTGCCAGCAGTGAATATGCGGGAGTTCGCAATGAGCAGTTCTTC.

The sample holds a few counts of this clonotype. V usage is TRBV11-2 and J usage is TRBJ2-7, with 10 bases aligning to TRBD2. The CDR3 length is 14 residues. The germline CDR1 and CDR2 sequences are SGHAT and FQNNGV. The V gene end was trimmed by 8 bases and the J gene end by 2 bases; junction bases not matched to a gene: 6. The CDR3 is CASCWTSGPYEQYF. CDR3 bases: TGTGCCAGCTGCTGGACTAGCGGTCCCTACGAGCAGTACTTC.

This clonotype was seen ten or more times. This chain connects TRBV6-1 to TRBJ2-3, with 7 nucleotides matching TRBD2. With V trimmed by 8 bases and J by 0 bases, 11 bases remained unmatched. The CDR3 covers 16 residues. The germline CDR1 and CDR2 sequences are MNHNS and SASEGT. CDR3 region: CASGGGRAESTDTQYF. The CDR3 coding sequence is TGTGCCAGCGGTGGGGGGAGGGCCGAGAGCACAGATACGCAGTATTTT.